This T cell receptor beta chain appears in the sequencing data of a study of vaccination and CD4 T cells after COVID-19. Study-wide background: Post-COVID samples had a sampling time that fell a median approximately 97 days after diagnosis (range 35 to 161). Blood was drawn a median 72 days post second dose, range 14 to 241.

The germline gives CDR1 DFQATT, CDR2 SNEGSKA (reference sequence). The CDR3 contains 15 residues. V lost 0 bases and J 6 bases, leaving 15 bases between the germline ends. Sequencing of the DNA from cultured CD4+ T cells was carried out with the Oncomine TCR Beta short-read assay. It was cultured CD4+ T cells from which genomic DNA was extracted. TCRdb fed the PCR reads into MiXCR, producing one record per CDR3 protein. The repertoire has fewer than 15,000 distinct CDR3 sequences, 35% of them found once; the top ten carry 9.5% to 13%. Turning to this clonotype: Antigen unknown.

Documented treatment: approximately 9-day PBMC culture with coronavirus spike peptide pools or control peptides (ViraFEST assay). The source material was CD4+ T cells from blood, cultured in vitro. The rearrangement uses TRBV20-1 and TRBJ2-1; D is possibly TRBD2 (6 bases). This TCR was recovered from a human donor who had recovered from COVID-19. The CDR3 sequence: CSARDLTGTLNEQFF. In nucleotides, the CDR3 is TGCAGTGCTAGAGATCTAACCGGGACTCTCAATGAGCAGTTCTTC.